Presented here are 11 T cell receptor beta chains from one specimen sequenced in a study of cytomegalovirus exposure and HLA in healthy donors. PCR involved 60 Vbeta and 13 Jbeta primers. Sequenced by immunoSEQ multiplex PCR; TCRdb stores in-frame clones only, minus some. The sample has about 150,000 clones; approximately 80% are singletons. Sequencing used PBMCs. All receptors come from a woman aged 40 to 49 in good health and CMV-seronegative.

The chain joins TRBV10-3 to TRBJ2-5, with D tentatively TRBD1 (6 bases). The V end lost 2 bases, the J end lost 3 bases, and 7 bases lay between the germline ends. CDR3 size: 13 residues. The germline V gene has CDR1 ENHRY and CDR2 SYGVKD. CDR3 in amino acids: CAISEGTKETQYF. The CDR3 DNA sequence: TGTGCCATCAGTGAGGGGACAAAAGAGACCCAGTACTTC.

This clone has only one observation. The genes are TRBV6-6 and TRBJ1-5; D not certain. With 6 bases removed from V and 5 bases from J, the gap between germline ends came to 11 bases. CDR3 length: 13 residues. Looked up from germline, CDR1 is MNHNY and CDR2 is SVGAGI (reference sequence). The CDR3 region has the DNA TGTGCCAGCAGCCCGTATCTCTATCAGCCCCAGCATTTT. This encodes CASSPYLYQPQHF.

DNA of the CDR3: TGTGCCAGCAGCCAAGAGGCTCGCACAGATACGCAGTATTTT. The encoded protein is CASSQEARTDTQYF. The chain links TRBV4-2 to TRBJ2-3; no definite D call. CDR1 and CDR2 from the germline V gene are LGHNA and YNFKEQ. The CDR3 spans 14 residues. V was clipped by 0 bases and J by 1 base, with 5 bases between them.

The chain links TRBV7-9 to TRBJ2-5; 12 nucleotides align to TRBD2. The CDR3 is 17 residues long. The germline gives CDR1 SEHNR, CDR2 FQNEAQ (reference sequence). The V segment lost 0 bases and the J segment 9 bases; nucleotides outside the gene matches: 11. This chain's CDR3 is CASSLAPRLAGETAQYF. For the CDR3, the DNA is TGTGCCAGCAGCTTAGCCCCGAGACTAGCGGGAGAAACGGCCCAGTACTTC.

This chain uses TRBV28 with TRBJ2-7; D might be TRBD2 (5 bases). V was clipped by 6 bases and J by 5 bases, with 14 bases between them. Germline values: CDR1 MDHEN, CDR2 SYDVKM. CDR3 size: 13 residues. The CDR3 is CASSPGVIDEQYF. In nucleotides, the CDR3 is TGTGCCAGCAGCCCCGGGGTAATCGACGAGCAGTACTTC. The variable domain in full, completed from reference TRBV28 and TRBJ2-7, reads DVKVTQSSRYLVKRTGEKVFLECVQDMDHENMFWYRQDPGLGLRLIYFSYDVKMKEKGDIPEGYSVSREKKERFSLILESASTNQTSMYLCASSPGVIDEQYFGPGTRLTVT.

This clone was observed a few times. The chain combines TRBV7-9 with TRBJ2-3; TRBD1 matches 10 bases. Germline trimming cut 5 bases from V and 5 bases from J; bases unmatched to any gene: 7. The CDR3 covers 15 residues. The germline gives CDR1 SEHNR, CDR2 FQNEAQ (reference sequence). The CDR3 DNA is TGTGCCAGCAGCCAAACGGGACAGGGGAGAGATACGCAGTATTTT. Protein sequence: CASSQTGQGRDTQYF.

The chain recombines TRBV6-6 with TRBJ1-2; D is possibly TRBD1 (6 bases). The CDR3 has 14 residues. V was clipped by 5 bases and J by 8 bases, with 18 bases between them. Germline V gene lookup returns CDR1 MNHNY and CDR2 SVGAGI (reference sequence). The CDR3 spells CASSTGDIRKGYTF. The CDR3 nucleotides are TGTGCCAGCAGTACCGGGGACATACGAAAGGGCTACACCTTC.

J is TRBJ2-7 and V is TRBV6-6; D may be TRBD2 (5 bases). The CDR3 is made up of 13 amino acids. The V gene lost 5 bases and the J gene lost 3 bases, with 11 bases spanning the gap. Germline V gene sequence: CDR1 MNHNY, CDR2 SVGAGI (reference sequence). This chain's CDR3 is CASSPTRDYEQYF. The CDR3 nucleotides read TGTGCCAGCAGTCCAACTAGGGACTACGAGCAGTACTTC.

The J gene is TRBJ2-2, the V gene TRBV10-3, with 15 bases identical to TRBD2. CDR1 ENHRY and CDR2 SYGVKD come from the germline V gene. Trimming cost V 6 bases and J 0 bases; bases outside gene matches: 8. The CDR3 length is 19 residues. This CDR3 is CAISHRGTSGGPNTGELFF. The CDR3 bases are TGTGCCATCAGCCATAGGGGGACTAGCGGGGGGCCGAACACCGGGGAGCTGTTTTTT.

V gene TRBV5-4 combines with J gene TRBJ2-1; no reliable D call. V was trimmed by 1 base and J by 4 bases, leaving 15 bases between them. This CDR3 is 16 amino acids long. The germline CDR1 and CDR2 sequences are SGHNT and YYREEE (reference sequence). The CDR3 here is CASSLPPVGTYNEQFF. The CDR3 DNA is TGTGCCAGCAGCTTGCCCCCGGTGGGCACATACAATGAGCAGTTCTTC.

The chain uses TRBV4-2 and TRBJ2-3, with TRBD1 matching 10 bases. The V segment lost 3 bases and the J segment 4 bases; nucleotides outside the gene matches: 7. The CDR3 is 16 residues long. The germline gives CDR1 LGHNA, CDR2 YNFKEQ. CDR3 protein: CASSQEDRGVADTQYF. DNA of the CDR3: TGTGCCAGCAGCCAGGAGGACAGGGGGGTAGCAGATACGCAGTATTTT.